This passage covers 11 T cell receptor beta chains from one sample sequenced in a study of regulatory T cells in long-lasting Graves disease. Arm-PCR of CDR3 regions with iRepertoire HTBI primers generated TCR beta libraries. MiXCR, applied by TCRdb to the multiplex PCR reads, yields one record per CDR3 protein. The table shows around 510,000 distinct CDR3 sequences, with around 20% occurring only once. Documented time point: persistent/refractory GD, antithyroid drugs over 5 years with positive TRAb. From RNA extracted from PBMCs, the TCR library was made. This specimen was peripheral blood mononuclear cells (PBMCs), taken when the disease was refractory, from a patient treated with antithyroid drugs. All receptors come from a female donor with Graves disease.

The V call is TRBV10-3, the J call TRBJ1-2; TRBD1 matches at 7 bases. V shed 10 bases, J shed 4 bases, and the junction held 6 bases outside the gene matches. The CDR3 is 12 amino acids. CDR1 is ENHRY, CDR2 SYGVKD, per germline. CDR3 amino acids: CATKTGSYGYTF. CDR3 DNA sequence: TGTGCCACGAAGACAGGGAGCTATGGCTACACCTTC.

Ten or more counts support this clonotype. V gene TRBV2 combines with J gene TRBJ1-1; D unresolved. Deletions cut 6 bases from V and 1 base from J, with 9 bases between. Germline CDR1 SNHLY, CDR2 FYNNEI. The CDR3 runs to 13 residues. CDR3 protein: CASREGGNTEAFF. As DNA, the CDR3 is TGTGCCAGCAGGGAGGGAGGGAACACTGAAGCTTTCTTT.

There are a few counts of this clonotype. In DNA, the CDR3 is TGTGCCAGCAGTTTAGCTCCTGGGGGGAATGAGCAGTTCTTC. It codes for CASSLAPGGNEQFF. The rearrangement links TRBV12-3 or TRBV12-4 to TRBJ2-1; D is possibly TRBD2 (6 bases). The V gene lost 0 bases and the J gene lost 7 bases, with 10 bases spanning the gap. This CDR3 is built from 14 residues.

V and J are TRBV5-4 and TRBJ1-2, with 8 nucleotides matching TRBD1. V lost 1 base, J lost 4 bases, and 6 bases stayed unmatched. The CDR3 runs 15 residues. CDR1 and CDR2 (germline): SGHNT, YYREEE (reference sequence). In DNA form, the CDR3 reads TGTGCCAGCAGCTTGTTGGGACAGGCATCCTATGGCTACACCTTC. Encoded protein: CASSLLGQASYGYTF. The full variable domain, rest sourced from reference TRBV5-4 and TRBJ1-2, is ETGVTQSPTHLIKTRGQQVTLRCSSQSGHNTVSWYQQALGQGPQFIFQYYREEENGRGNFPPRFSGLQFPNYSSELNVNALELDDSALYLCASSLLGQASYGYTFGSGTRLTVV.

At least ten counts were recorded for this clonotype. The junction does not match germline at one end; this may be a read error. The rearrangement links TRBV5-1 to TRBJ1-1; 7 bases fit TRBD1. In germline, CDR1 is SGHRS, CDR2 YFSETQ. The CDR3 spans 14 residues. The CDR3 protein is CASSSRTGGVEAFF. In nucleotides, the CDR3 is TGTGCCAGCAGCTCCCGGACAGGCGGGGTTGAAGCTTTCTTT.

The sample holds many counts of this clonotype. Just one base apart from a much larger clone, this may be a read error. The chain recombines TRBV3-1 with TRBJ2-5, with D possibly being TRBD1 or TRBD2 (5 bases each). The V gene's germline CDR1 is LGHDT and CDR2 YNNKEL (reference sequence). The CDR3 has 11 amino acids. V lost 4 bases, J lost 6 bases, and 6 bases lay in between. The CDR3 loop reads CASSPGQTQYF. CDR3 DNA: TGTGCCAGCAGCCCGGGACAGACCCAGTACTTC.

This clonotype was seen many times. The chain recombines TRBV4-1 with TRBJ1-4; D uncertain. V lost 1 base to trimming and J lost 10 bases, with 7 bases between them. Looked up from germline, CDR1 is MGHRA and CDR2 is YSYEKL. This CDR3 contains 12 residues. Here the CDR3 DNA reads TGCGCCAGCAGCCAAGTGTTGGGAAAACTGTTTTTT. Its protein product is CASSQVLGKLFF.

The chain combines TRBV7-8 with TRBJ2-5; 9 nucleotides line up with TRBD1. The length of the CDR3 is 14 residues. V was clipped by 5 bases and J by 7 bases; unmatched bases: 8. CDR1 and CDR2 (germline): SGHVS, FQNEAQ. The CDR3 spells CASSHRDRAVTQYF. The CDR3 region has the DNA TGTGCCAGCAGCCACCGGGACAGGGCCGTGACCCAGTACTTC.

This clonotype occurred many times. The V call is TRBV28, the J call TRBJ1-5; D is ambiguous. The CDR3 runs 16 residues. Germline values: CDR1 MDHEN, CDR2 SYDVKM. V was cut by 7 bases and J by 2 bases, with 18 bases left in between. This chain's CDR3 is CASTWGVKGGNQPQHF. CDR3 bases: TGTGCCAGCACCTGGGGAGTGAAGGGAGGCAATCAGCCCCAGCATTTT.

This clonotype was counted ten times or more. V is TRBV12-3 or TRBV12-4 and J is TRBJ2-5; possibly TRBD2 for D (6 bases). V lost 3 bases to trimming and J lost 5 bases, with 10 bases between them. The CDR3 runs to 13 residues. This CDR3 reads CASSFRRGETQYF. The CDR3 bases are TGTGCCAGCAGTTTCCGACGGGGGGAGACCCAGTACTTC.

This clonotype was counted ten times or more. The V and J genes are TRBV28 and TRBJ1-1, with D uncertain. Trimming stripped 5 bases from V and 10 bases from J, with 14 bases between. CDR1 MDHEN and CDR2 SYDVKM come from the germline V gene. The CDR3 is made up of 12 amino acids. For the CDR3, the DNA is TGTGCCAGCAGTGGCCGGGGTTGGGTAGCTTTCTTT. This sequence encodes CASSGRGWVAFF.